This TCR beta chain was observed in a study of cytomegalovirus exposure and HLA in healthy donors. At the level of the study: Unique TCRs numbering approximately 80 million, obtained from HLA-typed donors, made up an early data release. The study, taken as a whole, reports: Productive rates of about 90% or about 30% were seen for most TCR beta V segments in an earlier analysis. In the analysis, some V segments, TRBV6-2 and TRBV6-3 included, were excluded as indistinguishable.

This clone was counted only a few times. The antigen is undetermined. The PCR ran on 60 Vbeta and 13 Jbeta primers. The data were produced by immunoSEQ multiplex PCR, yet TCRdb's version contains in-frame clones alone and is incomplete. The sample records around 120,000 clones, 70% to 85% being singletons. As for the donors, each was a healthy bone marrow donor. CDR1 and CDR2 from the germline V gene are SGHTA and FQGNSA. The CDR3 loop spans 15 amino acids. V was pared by 2 bases and J by 4 bases, with 1 base of the junction left unmatched. The sequence derives from a woman aged 50 to 65 in good health and CMV-seropositive. The V gene is TRBV7-2, the J gene TRBJ2-3; 12 bases are a match to TRBD2. Sequences were obtained from PBMCs. The CDR3 DNA is TGTGCCAGCAGCTTACTAGCGGGAGGGCCAGATACGCAGTATTTT. This sequence encodes CASSLLAGGPDTQYF.